The 10 T cell receptor beta chains in this list originate from one sample, sequenced in a study of OX40 agonist ivuxolimab in advanced cancers. Sequenced by immunoSEQ multiplex PCR; TCRdb stores in-frame clones only, minus some. The data show about 48,000 clones, approximately 90% seen once. Sample: CD4+ or CD8+ T cells sorted from blood, taken in a trial of the OX40 agonist ivuxolimab. The receptors originated from an adult with an advanced solid tumor such as melanoma, head and neck, liver or kidney cancer.

This chain uses TRBV10-3 with TRBJ2-7; 10 nucleotides match TRBD2. The germline V gene has CDR1 ENHRY and CDR2 SYGVKD. The CDR3 sequence is 15 residues long. V shed 4 bases, J shed 5 bases, and the junction held 8 bases outside the gene matches. The CDR3 here is CAISGLLAGEDEQYF. In DNA form, the CDR3 reads TGTGCCATCAGTGGGCTTCTAGCGGGGGAGGACGAGCAGTACTTC.

V usage is TRBV25-1 and J usage is TRBJ2-7; TRBD1 agrees at 9 bases. This CDR3 contains 13 residues. Germline V gene data show CDR1 as MGHDK and CDR2 as SYGVNS. The junction had 2 bases not matched to a gene; V was cut back by 4 bases and J by 4 bases. DNA for the CDR3: TGTGCCAGCAGTGCGGGACAGGGTTACGAGCAGTACTTC. It is translated as CASSAGQGYEQYF.

The chain links TRBV19 to TRBJ2-7, with a possible D match to TRBD1 (5 bases). Germline V lookup: CDR1 LNHDA, CDR2 SQIVND (reference sequence). Trimming cost V 1 base and J 2 bases, with 9 bases left between them. The CDR3 runs to 14 residues. The CDR3 sequence: CASSIVAQAYEQYF. The DNA for the CDR3 is TGTGCCAGTAGTATAGTAGCACAGGCCTACGAGCAGTACTTC.

The CDR3 spells CASGWGDVNYEQYF. CDR3 nucleotide sequence: TGTGCCAGTGGTTGGGGGGACGTCAACTACGAGCAGTACTTC. The chain employs TRBV19 and TRBJ2-7, with D perhaps matching TRBD2 (6 bases). The germline V gene encodes CDR1 LNHDA and CDR2 SQIVND (reference sequence). Trimming removed 8 bases at V and 3 bases at J, with 17 bases between. The length of the CDR3 is 14 residues. The full variable domain, its missing parts supplied by reference TRBV19 and TRBJ2-7, is DGGITQSPKYLFRKEGQNVTLSCEQNLNHDAMYWYRQDPGQGLRLIYYSQIVNDFQKGDIAEGYSVSREKKESFPLTVTSAQKNPTAFYLCASGWGDVNYEQYFGPGTRLTVT.

The genes are TRBV2 and TRBJ1-5; no clear D. Germline V CDR1 and CDR2: SNHLY, FYNNEI. V was shortened by 6 bases and J by 0 bases, with 18 bases between the two germline ends. The CDR3 spans 17 residues. In DNA form, the CDR3 reads TGTGCCAGCAGGGGCTGGGCAGACCTTCCTAGCAATCAGCCCCAGCATTTT. As protein: CASRGWADLPSNQPQHF. Full variable domain (outside the CDR3, taken from reference TRBV2 and TRBJ1-5): EPEVTQTPSHQVTQMGQEVILRCVPISNHLYFYWYRQILGQKVEFLVSFYNNEISEKSEIFDDQFSVERPDGSNFTLKIRSTKLEDSAMYFCASRGWADLPSNQPQHFGDGTRLSIL.

The chain uses TRBV6-1 and TRBJ2-1, with D perhaps TRBD1 or TRBD2 (6 bases each). This CDR3 is built from 14 residues. V dropped 7 bases and J dropped 7 bases, with 17 bases sitting between them. Germline V lookup: CDR1 MNHNS, CDR2 SASEGT. As DNA, the CDR3 is TGTGCCAGCACCACCTCCTTAGGGGGGAATGAGCAGTTCTTC. It codes for CASTTSLGGNEQFF.

V is TRBV6-1 and J is TRBJ1-2; a possible D gene is TRBD1 (5 bases). The V gene lost 2 bases and the J gene lost 2 bases, with 9 bases spanning the gap. The CDR3 runs to 14 residues. The germline V gene encodes CDR1 MNHNS and CDR2 SASEGT. The CDR3 DNA sequence: TGTGCCAGCAGTGAATGGGCAGGGAACTATGGCTACACCTTC. Its protein product is CASSEWAGNYGYTF.

The rearrangement uses TRBV7-9 and TRBJ1-2; D not certain. The germline V gene has CDR1 SEHNR and CDR2 FQNEAQ (reference sequence). V was pared by 7 bases and J by 1 base, with 25 bases between. The CDR3 totals 18 residues. In DNA form, the CDR3 reads TGTGCCAGCACCAACCTCCAACCGGGAGCGACCTTTAACTATGGCTACACCTTC. Translating it yields CASTNLQPGATFNYGYTF. Supplemented by reference TRBV7-9 and TRBJ1-2, the full variable domain reads DTGVSQNPRHKITKRGQNVTFRCDPISEHNRLYWYRQTLGQGPEFLTYFQNEAQLEKSRLLSDRFSAERPKGSFSTLEIQRTEQGDSAMYLCASTNLQPGATFNYGYTFGSGTRLTVV.

J is TRBJ2-7 and V is TRBV14; TRBD2 agrees at 12 bases. Germline V gene data show CDR1 as SGHDN and CDR2 as FVKESK. Trimming at V came to 6 bases and at J to 2 bases, leaving 5 bases not matched to a gene. This CDR3 has 15 amino acids. The CDR3, as DNA: TGTGCCAGCAGTCATAGACTAGCGGGGGCCTACGAGCAGTACTTC. Translating it yields CASSHRLAGAYEQYF.

The rearrangement links TRBV6-5 to TRBJ1-4, with TRBD1 matching over 10 bases. CDR3 size: 16 residues. Germline CDR1 is MNHEY and CDR2 is SVGAGI. J lost 7 bases, V lost 0 bases, and 5 bases had no gene match. The CDR3, as DNA: TGTGCCAGCAGTTACTCGGTGACAGGGGGCATTGAAAAACTGTTTTTT. Amino acid sequence: CASSYSVTGGIEKLFF.